This TCR beta chain came from a study of early T cells in non-severe SARS-CoV-2 infection (TCRdb year 2021). For the study in its entirety: Because TCR sequencing relied on bulk RNA taken from unsorted whole blood, pairing of alpha and beta chains was not possible.

The study was a case-control design nested within a healthcare worker cohort in London, UK, with weekly nasopharyngeal swab PCR tests and blood sampling. Between 23 and 31 March 2020, the week of the UK lockdown, healthcare workers were enrolled and then followed up weekly for as long as 16 weeks. Taken from cysteine to phenylalanine, the CDR3 has 15 residues. The kept DNA is CDR3 alone, 45 bases in frame from the first base. From the germline V gene, CDR1 is MNHNS and CDR2 is SASEGT. V is pruned by 6 bases and J by 6 bases, leaving 10 bases of the junction without a gene match. Summary of the overall study and its limitations: VDJdb matching was skewed toward anti-spike CD8 responses, so virus-specific expansions were likely underestimated and private and CD4 specificities were missed.

Receptor amplification or capture employed 5' RACE. The sequencer was a NextSeq 500. The TCR library protocol attached unique molecular identifiers to individual cDNA molecules to correct for sequencing error and PCR bias. Both TCR alpha and beta chains were sequenced, and tight co-correlation was observed between alpha and beta sequence abundances in each sample. The paper's processing steps were these. Decombinator V4 was used to perform V gene, J gene and CDR3 annotation of TCR sequences. TCRs were defined as expanded if a significant change between any two time points was detected under a Poisson model with p below 0.0001. TCR abundances were normalised to the total number of TCRs sequenced in each sample and reported as counts per million. MAIT TCRs were defined by TRAV1-2 paired with TRAJ12, TRAJ20 or TRAJ33, and iNKT TCRs by TRAV10 paired with TRAJ18. VDJdb, accessed 1 November 2021, was searched for CMV, EBV and SARS-CoV-2 annotated TCRs, excluding TCRs annotated for multiple antigens. TCRdb reanalyzed the raw reads on its own, using fastp at Q25 for trimming and MiXCR for clone calling, and kept in-frame beta chains. Rows with one shared CDR3 protein collapse into an entry with the most common genes and DNA. The V and J calls were determined by TCRdb, not by the authors. The sample table shows 85,000 to 120,000 distinct CDR3 sequences, and about 12% are seen once. 6% to 7.5% of the sample lies in the top ten.

For this clonotype: Its recognized antigen is unknown. Per-base qualities were not stored, and no clone one base away is much larger.

Here the chain combines TRBV6-1 and TRBJ2-4; 8 junctional bases match TRBD1. This TCR was recovered from an adult who was a healthcare worker with PCR-confirmed SARS-CoV-2 infection or an uninfected control (not recorded which). The sample was whole blood. The CDR3 reads as follows: CASRGGQVLGNIQYF. The bases read TGTGCCAGCAGGGGGGGACAGGTCTTAGGAAACATTCAGTACTTC.